This is a list of T cell receptor beta chains from one sample in a study of shared clonotypes between healthy human individuals. The assay was immunoSEQ multiplex PCR, and TCRdb's table has in-frame clones only and misses some. The table shows around 1,000,000 clones, with around three quarters occurring only once. The sequencing input was memory CD4+ T cells from PBMCs. Every receptor here comes from a man aged 18 to 30 in good health. Some clones in this sample may be carry-over from other donors' samples. Each CDR3 is given with its conserved first and last residue.

v_call | cdr3_aa
TRBV5-8 | CASSLDWETQYF
TRBV29-1 | CSAGTSGTYEQYF
TRBV6-1 | CASSDRTVNQPQHF
TRBV9 | CASSFSSGANVLTF
TRBV14 | CASSPWGRGRQETQYF
TRBV2 | CASSELGLAGGVTDTQYF
TRBV5-8 | CASSFSVPTNEKLFF
TRBV4-1 | CASSGDGGTDTQYF
TRBV7-7 | CASSSTGQGRLAGAGETQYF
TRBV7-9 | CASSLAGSQGETQYF
TRBV6-1 | CASTRLEDSIQYF
TRBV6-1 | CASSEVPQETQYF
TRBV27 | CASSLGGRGPETQYF
TRBV5-1 | CASSLEVPYSYNEQFF
TRBV5-4 | CASSPPRGSPGETQYF
TRBV5-1 | CASSPGTGRHEQYF
TRBV28 | CASSSHQGGGGTEAFF
TRBV28 | CASSSGQGGEAFF
TRBV28 | CASTPWTSGNRGKNIQYF
TRBV10-3 | CAISPDSGVSRYTF
TRBV7-8 | CASSETSRGTDTQYF
TRBV4-1 | CASSQRTSGTYEQYF
TRBV5-8 | CASSLVGILFYGYTF
TRBV14 | CASSPTGGGSGANVLTF
TRBV29-1 | CSADAGLTEAFF
TRBV15 | CATSRDGEVYGYTF
TRBV7-9 | CASSLAGSYEQYF
TRBV7-8 | CASSSGVAGSPETQYF
TRBV30 | CASPLNQPPGSYEQYF
TRBV2 | CASSEYKGAGGGQPQHF
TRBV10-2 | CASSESGGAHTGELFF
TRBV5-1 | CASSLLQGPYEQYF
TRBV6-1 | CASSELAGVRYEQYF
TRBV7-2 | CASMPQGSTDTQYF
TRBV7-9 | CASSSLPDRGYTF
TRBV2 | CASSGELAGQFF
TRBV4-2 | CASSQDGGAEAFF
TRBV7-9 | CASSPRPPGTGKDYGYTF
TRBV30 | CAWRPGTANEKLFF
TRBV11-2 | CASSFDRNQPQHF
TRBV7-3 | CASSFSRTGELFF
TRBV18 | CASSPPIGALTGELFF
TRBV5-4 | CASSPGQGNGGYTF
TRBV19 | CASSAGRTGAGELFF
TRBV6-1 | CASSEWGRFTEAFF
TRBV30 | CAWSPRTSRNEQYF
TRBV10-3 | CATRDREGVGNTEAFF
TRBV9 | CASSPLRDLSYEQYF
TRBV5-6 | CASTNPKGADTQYF
TRBV5-1 | CASSLGGDSNQPQHF
TRBV7-9 | CASSMGQGVLFYEQYF
TRBV6-5 | CASSSRGGVNTEAFF
TRBV2 | CASSEKGAGGGGYTF
TRBV5-5 | CASSSRGQGFNQPQHF
TRBV9 | CASSVAGDIYNEQFF
TRBV28 | CASRDRVVYGYTF
TRBV2 | CASSGTSGIFETQYF